This T cell receptor (beta chain) is from a study of blood T cell repertoires in COVID-19. At the level of the study: The United States, Italy and Spain were the sources of the acute and convalescent COVID-19 samples.

V dropped 3 bases and J dropped 3 bases, with 15 bases sitting between them. Germline V gene data show CDR1 as SGHTA and CDR2 as FQGNSA. This CDR3 is built from 15 residues. Clones were read by immunoSEQ multiplex PCR, and TCRdb kept only the in-frame ones, dropping some. The sample lists around 150,000 clones, approximately 92% occurring once. This sequence was found in a man aged 30 to 45 with COVID-19, enrolled during active disease. The sequenced sample was peripheral blood. This sequence joins TRBV7-2 and TRBJ2-7; the D gene is possibly TRBD2 (6 bases). The CDR3 bases are TGTGCCAGCAGCTTCGCGGGACTGGGCCTCTACGAGCAGTACTTC. Encoded protein: CASSFAGLGLYEQYF.